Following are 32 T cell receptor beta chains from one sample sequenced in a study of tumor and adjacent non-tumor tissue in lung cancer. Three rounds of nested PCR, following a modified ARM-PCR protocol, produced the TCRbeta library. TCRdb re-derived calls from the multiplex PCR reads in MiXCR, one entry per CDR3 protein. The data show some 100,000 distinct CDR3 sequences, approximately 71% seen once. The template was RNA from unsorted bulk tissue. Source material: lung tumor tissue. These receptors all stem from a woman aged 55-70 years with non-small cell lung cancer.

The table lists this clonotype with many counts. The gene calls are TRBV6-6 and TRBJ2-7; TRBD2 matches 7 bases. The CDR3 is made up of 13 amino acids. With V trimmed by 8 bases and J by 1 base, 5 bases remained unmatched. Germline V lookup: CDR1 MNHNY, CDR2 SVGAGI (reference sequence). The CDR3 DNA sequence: TGTGCCAGCTCCCGGGAGGTGTCCTACGAGCAGTACTTC. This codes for CASSREVSYEQYF.

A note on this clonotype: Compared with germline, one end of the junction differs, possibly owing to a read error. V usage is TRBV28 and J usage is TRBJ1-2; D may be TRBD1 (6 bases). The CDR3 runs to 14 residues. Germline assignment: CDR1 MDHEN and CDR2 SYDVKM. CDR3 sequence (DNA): TGTGCCAGCACCATGACAGGTTCTAACTATGGTTACACCTTC. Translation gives CASTMTGSNYGYTF.

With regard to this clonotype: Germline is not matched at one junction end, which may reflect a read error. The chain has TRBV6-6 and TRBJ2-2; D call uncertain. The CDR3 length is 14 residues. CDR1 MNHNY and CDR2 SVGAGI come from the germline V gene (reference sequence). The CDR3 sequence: CASSYQTNIGELFF. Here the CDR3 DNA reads TGTGCCAGCAGCTACCAGACGAACATCGGGGAGCTGTTTTTT.

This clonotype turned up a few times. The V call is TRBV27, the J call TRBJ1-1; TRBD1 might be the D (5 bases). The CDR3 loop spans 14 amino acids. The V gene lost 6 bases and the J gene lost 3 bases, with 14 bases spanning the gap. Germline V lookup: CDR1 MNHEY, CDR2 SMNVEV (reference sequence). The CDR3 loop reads CASSPDWGDTEAFF. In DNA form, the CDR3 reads TGTGCCAGCAGCCCGGATTGGGGGGACACTGAAGCTTTCTTT.

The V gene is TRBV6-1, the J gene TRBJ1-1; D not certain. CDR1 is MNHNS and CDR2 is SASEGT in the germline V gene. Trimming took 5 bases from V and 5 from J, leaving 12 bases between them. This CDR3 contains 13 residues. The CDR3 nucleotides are TGTGCCAGCAGTCAAACTTGGAGAACTGAAGCTTTCTTT. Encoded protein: CASSQTWRTEAFF.

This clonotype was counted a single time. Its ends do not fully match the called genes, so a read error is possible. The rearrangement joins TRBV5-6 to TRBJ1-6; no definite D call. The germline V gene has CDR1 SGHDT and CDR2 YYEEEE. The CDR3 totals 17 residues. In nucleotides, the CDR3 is TGTGCCATCAGCTTGAGGGCAGGAGTCTACTATAATTCACCCCTCCACTTT. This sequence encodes CAISLRAGVYYNSPLHF.

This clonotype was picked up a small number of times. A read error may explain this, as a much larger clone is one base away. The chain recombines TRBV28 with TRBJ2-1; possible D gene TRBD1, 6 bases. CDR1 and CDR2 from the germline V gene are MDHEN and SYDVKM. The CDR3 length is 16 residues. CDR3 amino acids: CATWGQGESSYNEEFF. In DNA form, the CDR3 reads TGTGCCACGTGGGGGCAGGGTGAAAGCTCCTACAATGAGGAGTTCTTC.

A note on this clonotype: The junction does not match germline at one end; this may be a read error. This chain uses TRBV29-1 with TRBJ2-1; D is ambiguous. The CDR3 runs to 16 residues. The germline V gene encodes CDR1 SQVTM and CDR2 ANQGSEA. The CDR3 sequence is CSDEGLDSLSYNEQFF. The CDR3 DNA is TGCAGCGATGAAGGTCTCGACTCACTATCCTACAATGAGCAGTTCTTC.

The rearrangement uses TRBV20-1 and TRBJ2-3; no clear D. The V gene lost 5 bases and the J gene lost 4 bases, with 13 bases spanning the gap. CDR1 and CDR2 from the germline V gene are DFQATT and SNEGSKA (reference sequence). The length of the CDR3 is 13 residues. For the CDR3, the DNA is TGCAGTGCTCACGACCACGGCGCAGATACGCAGTATTTT. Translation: CSAHDHGADTQYF.

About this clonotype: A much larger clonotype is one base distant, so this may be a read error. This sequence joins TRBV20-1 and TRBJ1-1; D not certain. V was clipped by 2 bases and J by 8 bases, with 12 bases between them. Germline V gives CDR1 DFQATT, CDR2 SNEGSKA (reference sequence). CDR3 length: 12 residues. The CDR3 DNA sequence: TGCAGTGCTAGAACTTCCACGGCGGAAGCTTTCTTT. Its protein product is CSARTSTAEAFF.

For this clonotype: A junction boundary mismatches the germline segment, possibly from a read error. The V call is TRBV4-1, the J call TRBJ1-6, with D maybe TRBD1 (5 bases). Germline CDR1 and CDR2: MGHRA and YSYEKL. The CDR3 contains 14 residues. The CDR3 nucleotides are TGCGCCAGCAGCCGGGGGGTAGTTGGATCACCCCCCCACTTT. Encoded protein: CASSRGVVGSPPHF.

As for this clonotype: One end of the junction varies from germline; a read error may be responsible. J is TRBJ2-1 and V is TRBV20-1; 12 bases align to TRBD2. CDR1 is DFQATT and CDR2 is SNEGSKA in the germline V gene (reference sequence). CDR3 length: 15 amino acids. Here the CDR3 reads CSAQTSGSFSHEQFF. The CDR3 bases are TGCAGTGCCCAGACTAGCGGGAGTTTTTCCCATGAGCAGTTCTTT.

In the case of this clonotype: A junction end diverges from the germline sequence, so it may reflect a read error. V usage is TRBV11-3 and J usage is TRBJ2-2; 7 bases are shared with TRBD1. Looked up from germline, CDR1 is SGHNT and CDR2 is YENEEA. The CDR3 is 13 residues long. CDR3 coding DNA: TGTGCCAGCAGCTTAGTAGGGCCAGGGGGGCTGTTTTTT. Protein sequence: CASSLVGPGGLFF. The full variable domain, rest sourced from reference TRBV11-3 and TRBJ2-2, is EAGVVQSPRYKIIEKKQPVAFWCNPISGHNTLYWYLQNLGQGPELLIRYENEEAVDDSQLPKDRFSAERLKGVDSTLKIQPAELGDSAVYLCASSLVGPGGLFFGEGSRLTVL.

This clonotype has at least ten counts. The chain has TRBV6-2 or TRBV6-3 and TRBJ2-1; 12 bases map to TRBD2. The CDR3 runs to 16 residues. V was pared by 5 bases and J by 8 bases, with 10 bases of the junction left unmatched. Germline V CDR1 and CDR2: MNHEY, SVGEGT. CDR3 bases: TGTGCCAGCAGTATCGCGGGGACTAGCGGGCCGCATGAGCAGTTCTTC. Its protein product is CASSIAGTSGPHEQFF.

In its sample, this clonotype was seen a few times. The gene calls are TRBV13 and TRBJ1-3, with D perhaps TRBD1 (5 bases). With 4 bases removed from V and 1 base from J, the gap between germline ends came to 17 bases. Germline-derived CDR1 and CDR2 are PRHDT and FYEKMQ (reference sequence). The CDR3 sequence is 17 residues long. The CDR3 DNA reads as TGTGCCAGCAGCTCTCGGCCAGGGAAAGGGTCTGGAAACACCATATATTTT. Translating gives CASSSRPGKGSGNTIYF.

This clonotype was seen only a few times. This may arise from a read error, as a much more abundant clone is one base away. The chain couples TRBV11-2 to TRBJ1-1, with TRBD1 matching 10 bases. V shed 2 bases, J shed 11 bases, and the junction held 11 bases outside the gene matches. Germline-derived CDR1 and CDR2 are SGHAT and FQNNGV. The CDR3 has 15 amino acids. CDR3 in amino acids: CASSLSVGPGQGAFF. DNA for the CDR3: TGTGCCAGCAGCTTAAGCGTGGGGCCGGGACAGGGGGCTTTCTTT. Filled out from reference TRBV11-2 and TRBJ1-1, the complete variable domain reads EAGVAQSPRYKIIEKRQSVAFWCNPISGHATLYWYQQILGQGPKLLIQFQNNGVVDDSQLPKDRFSAERLKGVDSTLKIQPAKLEDSAVYLCASSLSVGPGQGAFFGQGTRLTVV.

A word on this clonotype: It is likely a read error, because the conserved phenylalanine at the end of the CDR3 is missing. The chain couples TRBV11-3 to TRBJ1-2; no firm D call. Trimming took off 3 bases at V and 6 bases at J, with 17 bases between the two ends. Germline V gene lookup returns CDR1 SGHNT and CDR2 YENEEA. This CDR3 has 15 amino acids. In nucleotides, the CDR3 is TGTGCCAGCAGCTTTGGGGTGGCGGAGGAACATGGCTACACCATC. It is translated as CASSFGVAEEHGYTI.

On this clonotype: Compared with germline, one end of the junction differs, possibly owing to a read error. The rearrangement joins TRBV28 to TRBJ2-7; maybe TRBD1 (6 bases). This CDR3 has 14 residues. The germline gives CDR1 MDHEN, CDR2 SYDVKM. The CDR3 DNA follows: TGTGCCACCCTGACGACAGGCCTTCCCTACGAGCAATGCTTC. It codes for CATLTTGLPYEQCF.

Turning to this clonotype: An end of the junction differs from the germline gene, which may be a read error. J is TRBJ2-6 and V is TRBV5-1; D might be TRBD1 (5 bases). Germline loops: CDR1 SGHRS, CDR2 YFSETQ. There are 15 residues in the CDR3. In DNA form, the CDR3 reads TGCGCCAGCAGCTGGTTAAGCTCTGGGGCCAACGTCCTGGTTTTC. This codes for CASSWLSSGANVLVF. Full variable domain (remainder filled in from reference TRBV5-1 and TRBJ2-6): KAGVTQTPRYLIKTRGQQVTLSCSPISGHRSVSWYQQTPGQGLQFLFEYFSETQRNKGNFPGRFSGRQFSNSRSEMNVSTLELGDSALYLCASSWLSSGANVLVFGAGSRLTVL.

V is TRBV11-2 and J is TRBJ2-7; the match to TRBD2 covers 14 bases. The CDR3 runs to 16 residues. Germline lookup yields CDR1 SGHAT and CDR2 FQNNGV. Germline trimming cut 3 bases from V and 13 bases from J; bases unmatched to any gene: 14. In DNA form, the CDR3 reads TGTGCCAGCAGCTTGACTAGCGGGGGGGCCTACTACGGGCATTACTTC. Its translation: CASSLTSGGAYYGHYF.

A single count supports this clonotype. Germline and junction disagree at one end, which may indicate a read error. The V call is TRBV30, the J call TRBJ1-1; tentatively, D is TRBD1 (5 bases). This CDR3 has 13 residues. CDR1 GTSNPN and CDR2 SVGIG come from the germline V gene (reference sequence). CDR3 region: CAWGVLSGPEAFF. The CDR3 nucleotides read TGTGCCTGGGGTGTACTTTCGGGACCTGAAGCTTTCTTT.

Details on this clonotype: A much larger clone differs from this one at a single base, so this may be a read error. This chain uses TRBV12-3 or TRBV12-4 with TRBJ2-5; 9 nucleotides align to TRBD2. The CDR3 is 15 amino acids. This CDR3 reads CASSFPLAGTETQHF. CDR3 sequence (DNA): TGTGCCAGCAGTTTTCCCCTAGCGGGGACGGAGACCCAGCACTTC.

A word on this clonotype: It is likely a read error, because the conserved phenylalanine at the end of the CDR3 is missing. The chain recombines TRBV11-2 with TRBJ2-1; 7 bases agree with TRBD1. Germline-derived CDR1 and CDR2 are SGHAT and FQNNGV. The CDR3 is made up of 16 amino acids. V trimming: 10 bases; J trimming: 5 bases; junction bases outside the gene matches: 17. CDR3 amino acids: CAISPTTGELNNEQFL. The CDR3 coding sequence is TGTGCCATTAGCCCGACTACAGGGGAGCTAAACAATGAGCAGTTCCTC.

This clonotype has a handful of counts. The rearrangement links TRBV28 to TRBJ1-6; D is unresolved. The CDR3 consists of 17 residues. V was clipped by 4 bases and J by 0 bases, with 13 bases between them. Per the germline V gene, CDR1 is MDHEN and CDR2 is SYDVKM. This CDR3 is CASSSSRTRSYNSPLHF. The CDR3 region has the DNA TGTGCCAGCAGTTCTTCCCGGACGCGCTCCTATAATTCACCCCTCCACTTT.

The DNA for the CDR3 is TGTGCCAGCAGCCTAAAAGGAAGGAATGAGCAGTTCTTC. It yields the protein CASSLKGRNEQFF. V is TRBV11-2 and J is TRBJ2-1; D gene ambiguous. Per the germline V gene, CDR1 is SGHAT and CDR2 is FQNNGV. The CDR3 runs 13 residues. V lost 5 bases, J lost 7 bases, and 12 bases lay in between. Drawing the rest from reference TRBV11-2 and TRBJ2-1, the complete variable domain is EAGVAQSPRYKIIEKRQSVAFWCNPISGHATLYWYQQILGQGPKLLIQFQNNGVVDDSQLPKDRFSAERLKGVDSTLKIQPAKLEDSAVYLCASSLKGRNEQFFGPGTRLTVL.

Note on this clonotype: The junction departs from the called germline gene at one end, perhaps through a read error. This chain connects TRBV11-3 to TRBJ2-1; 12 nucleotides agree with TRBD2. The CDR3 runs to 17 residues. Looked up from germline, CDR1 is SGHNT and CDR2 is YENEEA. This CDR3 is CVNSLELTSGSHNEHFF. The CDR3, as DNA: TGTGTCAACAGTTTAGAGTTGACTAGCGGGAGCCACAATGAGCACTTCTTC.

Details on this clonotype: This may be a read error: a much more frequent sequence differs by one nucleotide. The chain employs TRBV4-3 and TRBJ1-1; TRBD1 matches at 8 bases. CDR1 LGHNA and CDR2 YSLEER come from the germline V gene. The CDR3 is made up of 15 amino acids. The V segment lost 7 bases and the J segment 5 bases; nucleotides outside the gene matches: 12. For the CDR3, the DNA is TGCGCCAGCATCGAAACAGGGGGGCGTGGGACTGAAGCTTTCTTT. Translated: CASIETGGRGTEAFF.

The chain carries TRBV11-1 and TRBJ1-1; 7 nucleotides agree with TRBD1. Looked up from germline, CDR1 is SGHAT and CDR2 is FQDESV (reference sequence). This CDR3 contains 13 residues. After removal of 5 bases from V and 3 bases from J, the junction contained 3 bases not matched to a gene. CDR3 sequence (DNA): TGTGCCAGCAGCCGTGACAGGGACACTGAAGCTTTCTTT. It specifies CASSRDRDTEAFF.

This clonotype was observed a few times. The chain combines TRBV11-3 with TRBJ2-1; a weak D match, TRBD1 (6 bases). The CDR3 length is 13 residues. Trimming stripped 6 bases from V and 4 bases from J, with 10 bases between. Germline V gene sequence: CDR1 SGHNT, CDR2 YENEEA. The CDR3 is CASRSGQYNEQFF. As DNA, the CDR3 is TGTGCCAGCAGATCCGGACAGTACAATGAGCAGTTCTTC.

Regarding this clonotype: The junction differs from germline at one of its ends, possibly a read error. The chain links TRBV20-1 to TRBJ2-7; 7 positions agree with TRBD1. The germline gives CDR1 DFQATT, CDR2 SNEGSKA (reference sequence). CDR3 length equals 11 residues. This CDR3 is CSSRTGYEHYF. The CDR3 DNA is TGCAGTTCTAGGACAGGCTACGAGCATTACTTC.

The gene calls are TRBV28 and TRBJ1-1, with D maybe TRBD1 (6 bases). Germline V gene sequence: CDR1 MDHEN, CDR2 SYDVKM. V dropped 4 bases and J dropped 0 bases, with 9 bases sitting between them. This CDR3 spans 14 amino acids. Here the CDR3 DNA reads TGTGCCAGCAGTTCACAGGGACTGAACACTGAAGCTTTCTTT. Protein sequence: CASSSQGLNTEAFF.

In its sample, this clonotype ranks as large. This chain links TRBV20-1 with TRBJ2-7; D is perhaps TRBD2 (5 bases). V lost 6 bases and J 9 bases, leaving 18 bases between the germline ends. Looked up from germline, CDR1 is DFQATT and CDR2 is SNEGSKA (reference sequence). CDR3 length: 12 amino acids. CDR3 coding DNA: TGCAGTGCCGAGGGTGCGTCCTCGGGGCAGTACTTC. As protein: CSAEGASSGQYF.